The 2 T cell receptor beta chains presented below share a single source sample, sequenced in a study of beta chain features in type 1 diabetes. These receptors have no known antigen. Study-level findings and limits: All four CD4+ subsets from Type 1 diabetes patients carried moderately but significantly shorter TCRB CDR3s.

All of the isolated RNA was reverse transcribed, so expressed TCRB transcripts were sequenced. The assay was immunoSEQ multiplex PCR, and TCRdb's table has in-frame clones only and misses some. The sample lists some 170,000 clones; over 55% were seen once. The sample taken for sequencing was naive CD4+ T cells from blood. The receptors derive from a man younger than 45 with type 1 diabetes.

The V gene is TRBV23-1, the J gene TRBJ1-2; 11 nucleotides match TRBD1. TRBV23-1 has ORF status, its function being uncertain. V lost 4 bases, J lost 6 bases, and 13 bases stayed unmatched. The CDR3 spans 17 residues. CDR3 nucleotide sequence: TGCGCCAGCAGTCCTCGGACAGGGGGCGCAAGACTGGATGGCTACACCTTC. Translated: CASSPRTGGARLDGYTF.

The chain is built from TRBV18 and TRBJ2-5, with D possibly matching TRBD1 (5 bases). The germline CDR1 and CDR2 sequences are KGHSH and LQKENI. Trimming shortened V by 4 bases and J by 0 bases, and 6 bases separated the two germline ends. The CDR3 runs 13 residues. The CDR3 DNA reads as TGTGCCAGCTCACAGGGGAACCAAGAGACCCAGTACTTC. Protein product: CASSQGNQETQYF.